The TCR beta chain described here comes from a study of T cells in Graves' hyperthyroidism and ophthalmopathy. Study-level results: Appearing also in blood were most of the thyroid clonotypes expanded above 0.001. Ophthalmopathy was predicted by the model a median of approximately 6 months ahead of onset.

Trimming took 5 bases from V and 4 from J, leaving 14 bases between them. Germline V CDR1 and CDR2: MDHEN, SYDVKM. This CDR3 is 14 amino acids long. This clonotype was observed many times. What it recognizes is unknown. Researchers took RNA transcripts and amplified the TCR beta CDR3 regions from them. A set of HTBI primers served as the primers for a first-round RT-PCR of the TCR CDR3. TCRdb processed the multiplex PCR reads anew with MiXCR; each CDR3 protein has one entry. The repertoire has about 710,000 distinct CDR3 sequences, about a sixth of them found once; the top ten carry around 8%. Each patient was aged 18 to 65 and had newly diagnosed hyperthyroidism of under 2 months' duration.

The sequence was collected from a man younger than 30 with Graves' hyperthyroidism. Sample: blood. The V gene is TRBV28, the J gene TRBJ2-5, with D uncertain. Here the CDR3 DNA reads TGTGCCAGCAGTGCCCCCTCCAAACGAGAGACCCAGTACTTC. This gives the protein CASSAPSKRETQYF.